This TCR beta chain was obtained from a study of T cells after yellow fever vaccination. MiXCR, applied by TCRdb to the 5' RACE reads, yields one record per CDR3 protein. The sample holds approximately 300,000 distinct CDR3 sequences, around 10% seen once. A single count supports this clonotype. V lost 4 bases and J lost 0; bases outside the gene matches: 8. CDR1 is SGHTA and CDR2 is FQGNSA in the germline V gene. The CDR3 totals 17 residues. Sample: CD4+ T cells sorted from PBMCs, taken 45 days after the yellow fever booster vaccination. V is TRBV7-2 and J is TRBJ2-1, with 8 bases that match TRBD1. This receptor was taken from a man aged 18 to 35 who received the YFV17D yellow fever vaccine. The CDR3 protein is CASSSPLGTGSYNEQFF. CDR3 nucleotides: TGTGCCAGCAGCTCCCCCCTAGGGACAGGCTCCTACAATGAGCAGTTCTTC.